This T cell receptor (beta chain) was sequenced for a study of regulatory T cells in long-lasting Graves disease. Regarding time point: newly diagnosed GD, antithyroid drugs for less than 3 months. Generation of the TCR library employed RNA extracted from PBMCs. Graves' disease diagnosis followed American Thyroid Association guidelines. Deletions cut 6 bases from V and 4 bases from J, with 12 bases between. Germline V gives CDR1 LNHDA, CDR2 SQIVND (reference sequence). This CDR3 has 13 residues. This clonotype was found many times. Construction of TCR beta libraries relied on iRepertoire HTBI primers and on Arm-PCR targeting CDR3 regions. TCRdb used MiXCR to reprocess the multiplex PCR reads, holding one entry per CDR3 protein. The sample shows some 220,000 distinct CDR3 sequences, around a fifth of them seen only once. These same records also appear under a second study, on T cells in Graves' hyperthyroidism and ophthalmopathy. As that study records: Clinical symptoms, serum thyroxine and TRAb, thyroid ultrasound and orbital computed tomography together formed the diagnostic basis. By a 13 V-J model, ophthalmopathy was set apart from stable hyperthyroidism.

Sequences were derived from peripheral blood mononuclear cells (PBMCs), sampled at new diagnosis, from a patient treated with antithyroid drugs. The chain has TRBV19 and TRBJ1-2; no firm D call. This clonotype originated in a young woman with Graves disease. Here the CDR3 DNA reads TGTGCCAGTAGCATAAAACTGTTCTATGGCTACACCTTC. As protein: CASSIKLFYGYTF.